This T cell receptor (beta chain) was sequenced during a study of identical twins. On this clonotype: Its target is not known.

No donor was unhealthy or non-Caucasian. CDR1 is SNHLY, CDR2 FYNNEI, per germline. V was cut by 3 bases and J by 1 base, with 6 bases left in between. This CDR3 spans 13 amino acids. Study conclusions and caveats: Analyses of zero insertions could be partly confounded by invariant MAIT and iNKT cells.

TCRdb passed the 5' RACE reads through MiXCR, listing each CDR3 protein once. Seen here are 700,000 or so distinct CDR3 sequences, approximately 9% observed once, and the top ten hold 0.85% to 1%. The same sample was also studied in work on yellow fever vaccine responses in identical twins.

The chain couples TRBV2 to TRBJ2-5; D gene unclear. This TCR derives from a woman between 18 and 29 years old in good health. Sequencing was carried out using PBMCs. The CDR3 reads CASSETFQETQYF. In DNA, the CDR3 is TGTGCCAGCAGTGAGACGTTCCAAGAGACCCAGTACTTC.